The clone carrying this T cell receptor (beta chain) occurred many times. Its specificity is not known. The sequenced fragment ends 3 residues before the CDR3 boundary, so the rest is inferred from the germline J gene. Assay: immunoSEQ multiplex PCR; the TCRdb copy retains only in-frame clones and omits some. The record shows about 15,000 clones for this sample, with no singletons present. Caucasian heritage predominated among both patients and controls. This record comes from a study of T cell clonality in common variable immunodeficiency. Points from the study as a whole: Common variable immunodeficiency TCR beta sequences reportedly had fewer deletions and N-nucleotide insertions.

The germline V gene has CDR1 SGHRS and CDR2 YFSETQ. This CDR3 has 15 amino acids. With 4 bases clipped from V and 4 bases from J, the junction kept 7 bases outside the gene matches. J is TRBJ1-2 and V is TRBV5-1; 10 bases match TRBD1. The sequence derives from a human donor with common variable immunodeficiency. The specimen sequenced was peripheral blood mononuclear cells. The CDR3 spells CASSPGTGASYGYTF. CDR3 DNA, as far as it was read: TGCGCCAGCAGCCCCGGGACAGGGGCTAGCTATGGC.